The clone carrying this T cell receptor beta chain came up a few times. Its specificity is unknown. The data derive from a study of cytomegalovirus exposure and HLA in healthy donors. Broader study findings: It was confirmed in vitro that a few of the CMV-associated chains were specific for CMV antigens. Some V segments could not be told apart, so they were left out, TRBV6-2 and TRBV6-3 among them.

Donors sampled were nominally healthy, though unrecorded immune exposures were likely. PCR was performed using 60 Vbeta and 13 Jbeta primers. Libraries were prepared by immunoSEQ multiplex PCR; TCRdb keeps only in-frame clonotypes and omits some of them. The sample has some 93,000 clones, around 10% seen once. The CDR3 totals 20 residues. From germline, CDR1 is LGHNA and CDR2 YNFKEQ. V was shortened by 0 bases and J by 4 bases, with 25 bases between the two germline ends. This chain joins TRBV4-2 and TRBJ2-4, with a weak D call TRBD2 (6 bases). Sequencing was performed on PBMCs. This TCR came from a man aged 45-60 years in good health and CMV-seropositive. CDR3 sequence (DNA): TGTGCCAGCAGCCAAGAAGGACTAACGGGAGCTGATTTGAGTAAAAACATTCAGTACTTC. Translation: CASSQEGLTGADLSKNIQYF.